These 23 T cell receptor beta chains came from one sample sequenced in a study of blood T cells in healthy people across ages. Then a second PCR, running about 6 to 11 cycles, was carried out with a sample-barcoded 5' primer and a J-beta primer mix. TCRdb ran MiXCR on the 5' RACE reads and lists one entry per CDR3 protein. The sample shows approximately 820,000 distinct CDR3 sequences, under 45% of them seen only once. Sequencing was carried out using blood. The receptors shown here come from a man in his 60s in good health.

This clonotype has just a few counts. The chain joins TRBV5-1 to TRBJ1-1; no definite D call. Trimming cost V 0 bases and J 0 bases, with 6 bases left between them. Germline CDR1 is SGHRS and CDR2 is YFSETQ. This CDR3 has 14 amino acids. The chain's CDR3 is CASSLDTLNTEAFF. The CDR3 nucleotides read TGCGCCAGCAGCTTGGACACCTTGAACACTGAAGCTTTCTTT.

This chain uses TRBV20-1 with TRBJ2-3, with TRBD2 identical over 7 bases. V lost 7 bases and J lost 3; bases outside the gene matches: 7. Per germline, CDR1 DFQATT and CDR2 SNEGSKA (reference sequence). CDR3 size: 13 residues. The CDR3 DNA reads as TGCAGTGTGGGGGAGGGCCCGACAGATACGCAGTATTTT. This sequence encodes CSVGEGPTDTQYF.

V and J are TRBV6-1 and TRBJ2-7; 12 bases fit TRBD1. The CDR3 sequence is 15 residues long. The germline CDR1 and CDR2 sequences are MNHNS and SASEGT. Unmatched junction bases numbered 2, after V lost 2 bases and J lost 3 bases. In nucleotides, the CDR3 is TGTGCCAGCAGTGAAAGGGACAGGGGGCTCTACGAGCAGTACTTC. It codes for CASSERDRGLYEQYF.

Here the CDR3 DNA reads TGTGCCTGGAATCAGGGGGCGGTCTACGAGCAGTACTTC. Translated, it gives CAWNQGAVYEQYF. The chain recombines TRBV30 with TRBJ2-7, with TRBD1 matching over 8 bases. Germline V gives CDR1 GTSNPN, CDR2 SVGIG (reference sequence). J lost 3 bases, V lost 4 bases, and 5 bases had no gene match. The CDR3 is 13 residues long.

The chain couples TRBV4-3 to TRBJ2-3; D possibly corresponds to TRBD2 (5 bases). Germline V gene sequence: CDR1 LGHNA, CDR2 YSLEER. The CDR3 has 15 residues. The V and J ends lost 0 bases and 0 bases respectively, with 7 bases between them. The CDR3 protein is CASSQEGSSTDTQYF. The CDR3 coding sequence is TGCGCCAGCAGCCAAGAGGGGAGCAGCACAGATACGCAGTATTTT.

In its sample, this clonotype was seen a few times. The chain links TRBV2 to TRBJ2-7, with TRBD1 matching 9 bases. Looked up from germline, CDR1 is SNHLY and CDR2 is FYNNEI. With V trimmed by 5 bases and J by 3 bases, 20 bases remained unmatched. The CDR3 contains 19 residues. This CDR3 reads CASSRPGQGITATFYEQYF. The CDR3 nucleotides are TGTGCCAGCAGTAGGCCGGGACAGGGAATAACTGCGACGTTCTACGAGCAGTACTTC.

V gene TRBV20-1 combines with J gene TRBJ2-1; D gene ambiguous. Near its end, the DNA agrees better with TRBJ2-7, so the J call may be wrong. Germline-derived CDR1 and CDR2 are DFQATT and SNEGSKA (reference sequence). The length of the CDR3 is 13 residues. The CDR3 nucleotides are TGCAGTGCTAGAGGGGGATCCTACAATGAGCAGTACTTC. It codes for CSARGGSYNEQYF.

Only a few counts were recorded for this clonotype. The V and J genes are TRBV12-3 or TRBV12-4 and TRBJ2-6; D call uncertain. V was clipped by 4 bases and J by 0 bases, with 7 bases between them. There are 15 residues in the CDR3. CDR3 region: CASSSKFSGANVLTF. As DNA, the CDR3 is TGTGCCAGCAGTTCTAAGTTCTCTGGGGCCAACGTCCTGACTTTC.

This clonotype was counted only a few times. J is TRBJ2-1 and V is TRBV6-1; unclear D gene. The germline V gene has CDR1 MNHNS and CDR2 SASEGT. The CDR3 runs to 17 residues. Trimming took 6 bases from V and 5 from J, leaving 23 bases between them. In DNA form, the CDR3 reads TGTGCCAGCAGACGAATACACGGTTGGAGCCGCAACAATGAGCAGTTCTTC. The encoded protein is CASRRIHGWSRNNEQFF.

Only a few counts were recorded for this clonotype. V and J are TRBV20-1 and TRBJ2-7; D remains unclear. This CDR3 has 13 amino acids. The V end lost 1 base, the J end lost 3 bases, and 10 bases lay between the germline ends. CDR1 and CDR2 (germline): DFQATT, SNEGSKA (reference sequence). CDR3 region: CSARAQTYYEQYF. The CDR3 bases are TGCAGTGCTAGAGCACAGACCTACTACGAGCAGTACTTC.

The chain is built from TRBV4-3 and TRBJ2-5; a weak D match, TRBD1 (6 bases). The DNA matches TRBJ2-7 better at its end, which makes the J call doubtful. This CDR3 is 15 amino acids long. The V gene's germline CDR1 is LGHNA and CDR2 YSLEER. The CDR3 sequence is CASSQDVGGAYEQYF. The CDR3 nucleotides are TGCGCCAGCAGCCAAGATGTTGGGGGCGCGTACGAGCAGTACTTC.

The rearrangement uses TRBV5-1 and TRBJ2-7; 7 bases map to TRBD2. The V gene's germline CDR1 is SGHRS and CDR2 YFSETQ. The trim removed 5 bases at V and 1 base at J, leaving 6 bases unmatched. The CDR3 is made up of 14 amino acids. The CDR3 region has the DNA TGCGCCAGCAGTCCTCACGGGGGGTCCTACGAGCAGTACTTC. The encoded protein is CASSPHGGSYEQYF. Combining the CDR3 with reference TRBV5-1 and TRBJ2-7 gives the whole variable domain KAGVTQTPRYLIKTRGQQVTLSCSPISGHRSVSWYQQTPGQGLQFLFEYFSETQRNKGNFPGRFSGRQFSNSRSEMNVSTLELGDSALYLCASSPHGGSYEQYFGPGTRLTVT.

The chain combines TRBV12-3 or TRBV12-4 with TRBJ1-1; D may be TRBD1 (5 bases). Trimming stripped 6 bases from V and 1 base from J, with 12 bases between. There are 14 residues in the CDR3. CDR3 protein: CASRVGVGNTEAFF. Here the CDR3 DNA reads TGTGCCAGCAGGGTAGGGGTCGGGAACACTGAAGCTTTCTTT.

The rearrangement links TRBV24-1 to TRBJ2-1; 12 bases agree with TRBD1. The trim removed 8 bases at V and 13 bases at J, leaving 14 bases unmatched. Germline CDR1 KGHDR, CDR2 SFDVKD. The CDR3 loop spans 15 amino acids. CDR3 nucleotides: TGTGCCACCATCACTGGGACAGGGGGCTTGGAGACCCAGTTCTTC. This gives the protein CATITGTGGLETQFF.

The rearrangement links TRBV7-9 to TRBJ2-1, with 7 positions matching TRBD2. The last part of the DNA fits TRBJ2-7 better; the J call may be wrong. The germline V gene has CDR1 SEHNR and CDR2 FQNEAQ (reference sequence). CDR3 length: 13 residues. CDR3 loop: CASMSSGHNEQYF. CDR3 bases: TGTGCCAGCATGTCTAGCGGCCACAATGAGCAGTACTTC.

The chain carries TRBV20-1 and TRBJ1-6; unclear D gene. The CDR3 loop spans 15 amino acids. The ends were cut back, 4 bases at V and 0 bases at J, with 10 bases in the middle. The germline CDR1 and CDR2 sequences are DFQATT and SNEGSKA (reference sequence). The CDR3 loop is CSATKQSSYNSPLHF. The CDR3 region has the DNA TGCAGTGCTACAAAACAGAGCTCCTATAATTCACCCCTCCACTTT.

The rearrangement joins TRBV27 to TRBJ2-7; possible D gene TRBD2, 6 bases. Trimming shortened V by 5 bases and J by 9 bases, and 23 bases separated the two germline ends. The CDR3 length is 15 residues. Germline assignment: CDR1 MNHEY and CDR2 SMNVEV (reference sequence). CDR3 in amino acids: CASSLRGSSLNGQYF. The DNA of the CDR3 is TGTGCCAGCAGTCTCCGGGGGTCTTCCCTGAATGGGCAGTACTTC.

The chain recombines TRBV2 with TRBJ1-5; D unclear. The V end lost 2 bases, the J end lost 5 bases, and 13 bases lay between the germline ends. The germline gives CDR1 SNHLY, CDR2 FYNNEI. The CDR3 runs to 15 residues. The CDR3, as DNA: TGTGCCAGCAGTGAACGGAGGTCGTACGATCAGCCCCAGCATTTT. Encoded protein: CASSERRSYDQPQHF.

The table lists this clonotype with a few counts. The chain joins TRBV14 to TRBJ2-1; 14 nucleotides line up with TRBD2. After removal of 1 base from V and 3 bases from J, the junction contained 2 bases not matched to a gene. The germline gives CDR1 SGHDN, CDR2 FVKESK. The CDR3 covers 17 residues. CDR3 coding DNA: TGTGCCAGCAGCCAAGGACTAGCGGGGGGGCTCTACAATGAGCAGTTCTTC. Protein: CASSQGLAGGLYNEQFF.

This clonotype was recorded at least ten times. J is TRBJ2-7 and V is TRBV27; possible D gene TRBD1, 6 bases. The V gene's germline CDR1 is MNHEY and CDR2 SMNVEV (reference sequence). This CDR3 spans 15 amino acids. Trimming took 4 bases from V and 2 from J, leaving 15 bases between them. The CDR3 nucleotides read TGTGCCAGCAGTTCCCTTACAGGGAGAACCTACGAGCAGTACTTC. Amino acid sequence: CASSSLTGRTYEQYF.

The chain employs TRBV5-1 and TRBJ1-1; no clear D. Per the germline V gene, CDR1 is SGHRS and CDR2 is YFSETQ. Trimming cost V 1 base and J 10 bases, with 17 bases left between them. This CDR3 has 14 residues. Written as DNA, the CDR3 is TGCGCCAGCAGCTTGCATCCCGATCTGGTCGGAGCTTTCTTT. This sequence encodes CASSLHPDLVGAFF.

The V call is TRBV5-1, the J call TRBJ2-2, with D perhaps TRBD1 (7 bases). There are 15 residues in the CDR3. Germline V gives CDR1 SGHRS, CDR2 YFSETQ. Between the trimmed V and J ends, which lost 4 bases and 7 bases, there was a span of 17 bases. DNA for the CDR3: TGCGCCAGCAGCCCGACAGGGAGGAATGGCGGGGAGCTGTTTTTT. This gives the protein CASSPTGRNGGELFF. The whole variable domain, filled in from reference TRBV5-1 and TRBJ2-2, reads KAGVTQTPRYLIKTRGQQVTLSCSPISGHRSVSWYQQTPGQGLQFLFEYFSETQRNKGNFPGRFSGRQFSNSRSEMNVSTLELGDSALYLCASSPTGRNGGELFFGEGSRLTVL.

The V gene is TRBV5-6, the J gene TRBJ1-1; 9 bases line up with TRBD1. The CDR3 extends over 15 amino acids. V was pared by 5 bases and J by 1 base, with 6 bases of the junction left unmatched. Germline CDR1 is SGHDT and CDR2 is YYEEEE. The CDR3, as DNA: TGTGCCAGCAGTTATCGGACAGGGGCGAACACTGAAGCTTTCTTT. Translating it yields CASSYRTGANTEAFF.